One and the same sample provided the 17 T cell receptor beta chains below, sequenced in a study of cytomegalovirus exposure and HLA in healthy donors (dated by TCRdb to about 2017). The receptor library was made with the immunoSEQ multiplex PCR assay. TCRdb re-hosts the immuneACCESS table, in-frame sequences only. Its copies lack some clones; in the studies checked, an unresolved V gene accounts for under half of them, and the cause for the rest is not known. This sample has approximately 110,000 clones in its table, and approximately 94% of those were observed once. The ten largest clones add up to roughly 1.2% of the sample. What was sequenced was PBMCs. The receptor source for this set is a woman aged 18-29 years in good health and CMV-seronegative.

This chain connects TRBV15 to TRBJ1-1; 7 nucleotides align to TRBD1. V shed 6 bases, J shed 1 base, and the junction held 2 bases outside the gene matches. Per germline, CDR1 LNHNV and CDR2 YYDKDF (reference sequence). There are 13 residues in the CDR3. CDR3 nucleotide sequence: TGTGCCACCAGGGGACAGCCGAACACTGAAGCTTTCTTT. Protein: CATRGQPNTEAFF.

The chain employs TRBV4-1 and TRBJ2-2; TRBD2 matches at 14 bases. This CDR3 contains 19 residues. V lost 4 bases to trimming and J lost 7 bases; unmatched junction nucleotides: 14. Per the germline V gene, CDR1 is MGHRA and CDR2 is YSYEKL. The CDR3 DNA reads as TGCGCCAGCAGCCCCCTCCTCGGTCGACTAGCGGGGGGGCTCGGGGAGCTGTTTTTT. This gives the protein CASSPLLGRLAGGLGELFF.

The genes are TRBV4-1 and TRBJ2-1; 11 bases fit TRBD2. The germline CDR1 and CDR2 sequences are MGHRA and YSYEKL. This CDR3 has 16 amino acids. The ends lost 5 bases at V and 5 bases at J; junction bases unmatched: 8. The CDR3 DNA reads as TGCGCCAGCAGCAAATACGGGACTAGCGGACACAATGAGCAGTTCTTC. This sequence encodes CASSKYGTSGHNEQFF.

The rearrangement uses TRBV7-8 and TRBJ1-1; 7 nucleotides align to TRBD1. Losses at the gene ends were 5 bases for V and 5 bases for J; bases not matched to a gene: 11. Germline-derived CDR1 and CDR2 are SGHVS and FQNEAQ. CDR3 length: 15 residues. CDR3 in amino acids: CASSTDRAIWTEAFF. DNA for the CDR3: TGTGCCAGCAGCACAGACAGGGCTATATGGACTGAAGCTTTCTTT.

The V and J genes are TRBV9 and TRBJ2-2, with 8 bases aligning to TRBD1. With V trimmed by 2 bases and J by 4 bases, 4 bases remained unmatched. The germline gives CDR1 SGDLS, CDR2 YYNGEE. The CDR3 length is 15 residues. CDR3 in amino acids: CASSVQGAVTGELFF. The CDR3 region has the DNA TGTGCCAGCAGCGTTCAGGGGGCGGTCACCGGGGAGCTGTTTTTT.

This rearrangement joins TRBV10-3 to TRBJ1-2; D may be TRBD1 (6 bases). V was trimmed by 3 bases and J by 2 bases, leaving 16 bases between them. Germline CDR1 and CDR2: ENHRY and SYGVKD. The CDR3 length is 16 residues. The CDR3 loop reads CAISDPRQAANYGYTF. For the CDR3, the DNA is TGTGCCATCAGTGACCCCCGACAGGCGGCAAACTATGGCTACACCTTC.

This chain connects TRBV27 to TRBJ2-2, with 9 positions matching TRBD2. The CDR3 totals 15 residues. The ends lost 8 bases at V and 5 bases at J; junction bases unmatched: 9. CDR1 and CDR2 (germline): MNHEY, SMNVEV (reference sequence). The CDR3 region has the DNA TGTGCCAGCCGCAATAGCGGGAGAAAAACCGGGGAGCTGTTTTTT. The encoded protein is CASRNSGRKTGELFF.

The chain has TRBV7-2 and TRBJ2-7; D is unclear. CDR1 is SGHTA, CDR2 FQGNSA, per germline. The CDR3 contains 15 residues. Trimming removed 6 bases from V and 0 bases from J, with 15 bases in between. The CDR3 DNA is TGTGCCAGCAGTCCACAGCCAGTTAGCTCCTACGAGCAGTACTTC. Translating it yields CASSPQPVSSYEQYF.

The chain is built from TRBV28 and TRBJ2-4, with D perhaps matching TRBD2 (5 bases). Germline V gene data show CDR1 as MDHEN and CDR2 as SYDVKM. This CDR3 has 16 residues. V lost 5 bases, J lost 1 base, and 15 bases lay in between. CDR3 sequence reads: CASSPPGEWAKNIQYF. The DNA of the CDR3 is TGTGCCAGCAGTCCGCCCGGGGAATGGGCCAAAAACATTCAGTACTTC.

The genes are TRBV9 and TRBJ1-1; no clear D. The CDR3 is 15 residues long. Germline CDR1 is SGDLS and CDR2 is YYNGEE. V was cut by 0 bases and J by 5 bases, with 14 bases left in between. CDR3 protein: CASSVDPTDLTEAFF. In DNA, the CDR3 is TGTGCCAGCAGCGTAGATCCAACTGACTTGACTGAAGCTTTCTTT.

The chain uses TRBV29-1 and TRBJ1-1; weak D call: TRBD1 (5 bases). The CDR3 length is 12 residues. Germline-derived CDR1 and CDR2 are SQVTM and ANQGSEA. V lost 6 bases to trimming and J lost 5 bases, with 13 bases between them. The CDR3 region is CSVSLGGTEAFF. The CDR3 DNA reads TGCAGCGTCTCCCTCGGGGGGACTGAAGCTTTCTTT.

The V gene is TRBV5-4, the J gene TRBJ2-5, with 8 bases that match TRBD1. The CDR3 sequence is 14 residues long. Germline loops: CDR1 SGHNT, CDR2 YYREEE (reference sequence). The V gene end was trimmed by 0 bases and the J gene end by 5 bases; junction bases not matched to a gene: 3. The CDR3 here is CASSLGQGLETQYF. The CDR3 DNA sequence: TGTGCCAGCAGCTTGGGACAGGGGCTGGAGACCCAGTACTTC.

The V gene is TRBV29-1, the J gene TRBJ1-2, with TRBD1 matching 7 bases. Losses at the gene ends were 4 bases for V and 6 bases for J; bases not matched to a gene: 2. The CDR3 is made up of 11 amino acids. CDR1 and CDR2 from the germline V gene are SQVTM and ANQGSEA. CDR3 sequence: CSVVDRDGYTF. In DNA, the CDR3 is TGCAGCGTTGTAGACAGGGATGGCTACACCTTC.

The rearrangement uses TRBV5-1 and TRBJ2-1; D gene uncertain. Between the trimmed V and J ends, which lost 0 bases and 1 base, there was a span of 5 bases. The CDR3 runs to 14 residues. The germline CDR1 and CDR2 sequences are SGHRS and YFSETQ. The CDR3 spells CASSLGPSYNEQFF. The CDR3, as DNA: TGCGCCAGCAGCTTGGGTCCTTCCTACAATGAGCAGTTCTTC.

The chain couples TRBV28 to TRBJ2-5, with TRBD1 as a possible D gene (7 bases). Germline loops: CDR1 MDHEN, CDR2 SYDVKM. CDR3 length: 15 residues. V shed 7 bases and J shed 7 bases, with 22 bases lying between them. CDR3 nucleotides: TGTGCCAGCAAGGGGGCCGCGGCGGGGCGGGGGACCCAGTACTTC. It is translated as CASKGAAAGRGTQYF.

V is TRBV27 and J is TRBJ2-1; 9 nucleotides align to TRBD1. Germline values: CDR1 MNHEY, CDR2 SMNVEV (reference sequence). Unmatched junction bases numbered 2, after V lost 6 bases and J lost 5 bases. This CDR3 region has 13 residues. CDR3 in DNA: TGTGCCAGCAGACAGGGGGCCGACAATGAGCAGTTCTTC. Its translation is CASRQGADNEQFF.

The gene calls are TRBV2 and TRBJ2-1, with TRBD2 matching over 12 bases. The CDR3 sequence is 15 residues long. V lost 6 bases, J lost 7 bases, and 7 bases stayed unmatched. Germline V CDR1 and CDR2: SNHLY, FYNNEI. CDR3 in DNA: TGTGCCAGCAGGAGACTAGCGGGAGATAGGAATGAGCAGTTCTTC. It encodes CASRRLAGDRNEQFF.